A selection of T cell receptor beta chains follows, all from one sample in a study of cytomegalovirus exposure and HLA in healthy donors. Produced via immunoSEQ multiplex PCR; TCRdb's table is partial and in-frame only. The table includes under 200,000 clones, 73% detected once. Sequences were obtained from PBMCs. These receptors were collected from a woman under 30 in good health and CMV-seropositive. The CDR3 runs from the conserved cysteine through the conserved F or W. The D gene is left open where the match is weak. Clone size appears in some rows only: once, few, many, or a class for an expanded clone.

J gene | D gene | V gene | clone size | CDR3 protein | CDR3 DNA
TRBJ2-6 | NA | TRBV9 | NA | CAGSVQTNPSGANVLTF | TGTGCCGGCAGCGTCCAAACTAACCCCTCTGGGGCCAACGTCCTGACTTTC
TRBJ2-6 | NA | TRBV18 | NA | CASSPSGTGANVLTF | TGTGCCAGCTCACCATCGGGAACTGGGGCCAACGTCCTGACTTTC
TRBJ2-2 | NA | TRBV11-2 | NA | CASSLVVIGGELFF | TGTGCCAGCAGCTTAGTAGTTATTGGCGGGGAGCTGTTTTTT
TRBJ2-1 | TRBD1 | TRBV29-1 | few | CSVHQGADEQFF | TGCAGCGTTCACCAGGGGGCGGATGAGCAGTTCTTC
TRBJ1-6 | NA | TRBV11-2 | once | CASSPPGGNSPLHF | TGTGCCAGCAGCCCCCCGGGGGGGAATTCACCCCTCCACTTT
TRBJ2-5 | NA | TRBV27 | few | CASSLSRDQETQYF | TGTGCCAGCAGTTTGAGCAGGGATCAAGAGACCCAGTACTTC
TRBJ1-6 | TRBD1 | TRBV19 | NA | CASSTDRAYSPLHF | TGTGCCAGTAGTACGGACAGGGCCTATTCACCCCTCCACTTT
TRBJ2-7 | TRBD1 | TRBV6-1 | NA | CASSMGQVSSYEQYF | TGTGCCAGCAGCATGGGACAGGTGAGCTCCTACGAGCAGTACTTC
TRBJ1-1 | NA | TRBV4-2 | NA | CASSHQKEGRGTEAFF | TGTGCCAGCAGCCACCAAAAGGAAGGGCGGGGGACTGAAGCTTTCTTT
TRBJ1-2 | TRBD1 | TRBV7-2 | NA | CASSLGQGLVYGYTF | TGTGCCAGCAGCTTAGGACAGGGGCTTGTCTATGGCTACACCTTC